Detailed here is one T cell receptor (beta chain). Which antigen it targets is not known. The record has no base qualities; no much larger clone is one base away. These data come from a study of blood T cell repertoires in COVID-19 (dated by TCRdb to the early 2020s). Regarding the research as a whole: Collaborator samples came from the United States, Italy and Spain and covered acute and convalescent phases of COVID-19. The prospective study material was composed of cDNA or gDNA derived from T cells, B-cell-depleted T cells, or PBMCs. Where available, HLA class I and class II types were taken from metadata supplied by the sample provider and were not determined by assay-based typing. The sample metadata nearly always contained a de-identified subject ID, COVID-19 status, age in years and sex. The samples were drawn from two sources: the first 160 participants of the ongoing ImmuneRACE study, and 1,000 to 1,500 subjects contributed by 6 global collaborators. The dataset comprised deeply sampled blood TCRbeta repertoires from subjects exposed to, actively infected with, or recovered from COVID-19. The repertoires were made available in a free public database intended to serve as a resource for research on the immune response to SARS-CoV-2.

The immunoSEQ Assay, a bias-controlled multiplex PCR, was used to amplify TCRbeta CDR3 regions from genomic DNA. As for the authors' bioinformatics: Within the assay, amplification of reference gene primers was used to estimate how many nucleated cells each sample contained. To quantify the absolute abundance of each unique TCRbeta CDR3 rearrangement, sequence reads were collapsed and filtered. For each sample, productive Simpson clonality was calculated as the square root of Simpson's diversity index over productive rearrangements. Drawn from immuneACCESS, this table holds only the in-frame rearrangements with V and J called that TCRdb kept. Clones are partly lost; checked studies trace under half to an unresolved V gene and leave the rest unexplained. Clonal size and the V and J genes are those of that table, whereas D and trimming came from the DNA. This sample is represented by roughly 250,000 clones; 75% to 90% of them were singletons. The ten biggest clones cover around 3.2% of the sample.

After removal of 3 bases from V and 3 bases from J, the junction retains 3 bases not matched to a gene. According to the germline V gene, CDR1 reads SNHLY and CDR2 reads FYNNEI. Taken from cysteine to phenylalanine, the CDR3 has 15 residues. Only CDR3 DNA remains: 45 bases, in frame from the first base. Study-level results and caveats: The amount of clinical and demographic metadata varied by source and participant and was provided uncurated.

Participants in the prospective study were enrolled through a virtual design, were aged roughly 18 to 90 years, and lived in about two dozen United States geographic areas. Cohort assignment in the prospective study relied on participant-reported clinical history from a screening survey and a study questionnaire. Exposed participants had been in contact with someone with a PCR-confirmed or clinician-diagnosed COVID-19 case within 2 weeks of study entry. Each participant in the prospective study had whole blood, serum and a nasopharyngeal or oropharyngeal swab collected by mobile phlebotomists. Additional blood draws and questionnaires over an approximately 2-month period could optionally be provided by prospective study participants. Before DNA extraction, prospective study blood samples were shipped either frozen or at room temperature.

This chain is built from TRBV2 and TRBJ2-5, and 11 bases in between align with TRBD2. Source material: PBMCs or T cells enriched from blood (not recorded which). This receptor was taken from a woman aged 40 to 55 who had been exposed to COVID-19. The CDR3 reads as follows: CASSDPSGGKETQYF. DNA sequence: TGTGCCAGCAGTGACCCTAGCGGGGGGAAAGAGACCCAGTACTTC.